This TCR beta chain was sequenced in a study of T cells in Graves' hyperthyroidism and ophthalmopathy. This clonotype was seen many times. Participants, patients aged 18 to 65, had newly diagnosed hyperthyroidism with a duration under 2 months. There are 13 residues in the CDR3. Trimming removed 8 bases from V and 4 bases from J, with 14 bases in between. The germline gives CDR1 SNHLY, CDR2 FYNNEI. There were TCR beta CDR3 regions amplified from RNA transcripts. When the TCR CDR3 underwent first-round RT-PCR, the HTBI primer set was used. TCRdb processed the multiplex PCR reads anew with MiXCR; each CDR3 protein has one entry. The sample lists 300,000 or so distinct CDR3 sequences; roughly a fifth were seen once.

The receptor's source is a woman aged 45-60 years with Graves' hyperthyroidism. Sample: blood. This chain connects TRBV2 to TRBJ1-1, with a tentative D call TRBD1 (6 bases). CDR3: CASVRDKSTEAFF. CDR3 in DNA: TGTGCCAGCGTTAGGGACAAAAGCACTGAAGCTTTCTTT.